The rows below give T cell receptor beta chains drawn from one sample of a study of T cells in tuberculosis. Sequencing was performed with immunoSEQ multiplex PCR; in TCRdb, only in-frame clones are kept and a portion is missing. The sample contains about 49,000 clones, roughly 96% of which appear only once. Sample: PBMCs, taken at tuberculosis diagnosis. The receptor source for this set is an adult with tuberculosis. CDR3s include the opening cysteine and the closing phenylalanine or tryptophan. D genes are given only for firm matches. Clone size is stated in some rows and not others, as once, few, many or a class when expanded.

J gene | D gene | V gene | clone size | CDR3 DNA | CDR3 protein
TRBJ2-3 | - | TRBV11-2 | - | TGTGCCAGCAGCTTAGCCACTAGGCCCCTCACGGATACGCAGTATTTT | CASSLATRPLTDTQYF
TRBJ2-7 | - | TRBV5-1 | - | TGCGCCAGCAGAGCGACAGTGCTCGTAGGCGAGCAGTACTTC | CASRATVLVGEQYF
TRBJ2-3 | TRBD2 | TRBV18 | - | TGTGCCAGCTCACGTCAGTTGGGACTAGAGGTTCCGAGCACAGATACGCAGTATTTT | CASSRQLGLEVPSTDTQYF
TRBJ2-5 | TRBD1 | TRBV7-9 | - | TGTGCCAGCACAGGACAGGACCAAGAGACCCAGTACTTC | CASTGQDQETQYF
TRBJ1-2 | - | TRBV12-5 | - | TGTGCTAGTGGTTTGGTATTTAGGGGGAGAAGTAACTATGGCTACACCTTC | CASGLVFRGRSNYGYTF
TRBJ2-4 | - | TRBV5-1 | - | TGCGCCAGCAGCTTGGTGGGCGGGACGGCCAAAAACATTCAGTACTTC | CASSLVGGTAKNIQYF
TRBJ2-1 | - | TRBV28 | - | TGTGCCAGCAGTGCGACACGGGACTTCTTCAATGAGCAGTTCTTC | CASSATRDFFNEQFF
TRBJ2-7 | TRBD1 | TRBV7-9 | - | TGTGCCAGCAGCCCCGAGATCCACCGGGACAGGGACCGCTACGAGCAGTACTTC | CASSPEIHRDRDRYEQYF
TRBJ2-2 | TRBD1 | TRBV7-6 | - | TGTGCCAGCAGCCGTCCGACAGGGGCGTCCGGGGAGCTGTTTTTT | CASSRPTGASGELFF
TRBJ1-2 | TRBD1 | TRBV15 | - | TGTGCCACCAGAGTCAAACTTACAGGGGTTAACTATGGCTACACCTTC | CATRVKLTGVNYGYTF
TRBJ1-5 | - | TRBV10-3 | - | TGTGCCATCAAGGCAGAGGGCAATCAGCCCCAGCATTTT | CAIKAEGNQPQHF
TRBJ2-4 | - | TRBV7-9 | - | TGTGCCAGCAGCTTGGCAGGGGCCAAAAACATTCAGTACTTC | CASSLAGAKNIQYF
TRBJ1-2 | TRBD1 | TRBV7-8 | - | TGTGCCAGCAGCTTGCCACAGGGGGCAGGGGATGGCTACACCTTC | CASSLPQGAGDGYTF
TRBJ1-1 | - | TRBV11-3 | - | TGTGCCAGCAGCTTGACACTGAACACTGAAGCTTTCTTT | CASSLTLNTEAFF
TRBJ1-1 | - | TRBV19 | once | TGTGCCAGTAGTATCCAGGATACCATGAACACTGAAGCTTTCTTT | CASSIQDTMNTEAFF